The clone carrying this TCR beta chain was seen only a few times. Antigen unknown. The sample originates from a study of T cell repertoires in aging, cancer and after chemotherapy. Study overall: The whole study produced a dataset of some 9 million TCR reads.

The CDR3 runs 13 residues. The ends were cut back, 7 bases at V and 10 bases at J, with 17 bases in the middle. Germline CDR1 is MNHEY and CDR2 is SVGAGI. Study results and limitations: Healthy donors lost TCR diversity with age mainly through richness, cancer patients through richness and evenness. In each cancer cohort, median generation probability increased across chemotherapy, suggesting thymic output rebounded. These repertoire data do not allow conclusions about immunological memory after chemotherapy.

TRB rearrangements spanning V, D and J were amplified using mixed TRB-A/B primers. TCRdb independently ran MiXCR on the multiplex PCR reads; one entry per CDR3 protein. The data hold roughly 12,000 distinct CDR3 sequences, with approximately 40% observed a single time. Peripheral blood genomic DNA, not sorted cells or RNA, was the template. Sequenced input: blood. This TCR came from a human donor in good health. The donor label of this sample is uncertain. This rearrangement joins TRBV6-5 to TRBJ2-1; no reliable D call. The CDR3 DNA is TGTGCCAGCACTACCGTCCTGGGCTCGGAGCAGTTCTTC. It encodes CASTTVLGSEQFF.